These 27 T cell receptor beta chains came from one sample sequenced in a study of shared clonotypes between healthy human individuals. Using immunoSEQ multiplex PCR, the repertoire was profiled, and TCRdb retains in-frame clones only, with some absent. The sample contains 2,100,000 or so clones, 95% of which appear only once. Sequencing input: naive CD4+ T cells sorted from blood. The subset: CD45RA+ positively selected. These receptors were collected from a man between 18 and 29 years old in good health.

This sequence joins TRBV11-3 and TRBJ2-2, with D possibly matching TRBD1 (5 bases). Germline CDR1 SGHNT, CDR2 YENEEA. The V end was cut by 3 bases, the J end by 1 base, with 6 bases between. This CDR3 has 14 amino acids. The CDR3 spells CASSLGRNTGELFF. CDR3 sequence (DNA): TGTGCCAGCAGCTTGGGGCGGAACACCGGGGAGCTGTTTTTT. The full variable domain, with the rest looked up from reference TRBV11-3 and TRBJ2-2, is EAGVVQSPRYKIIEKKQPVAFWCNPISGHNTLYWYLQNLGQGPELLIRYENEEAVDDSQLPKDRFSAERLKGVDSTLKIQPAELGDSAVYLCASSLGRNTGELFFGEGSRLTVL.

The chain uses TRBV5-1 and TRBJ1-6; D ambiguous. This CDR3 has 17 amino acids. The germline V gene has CDR1 SGHRS and CDR2 YFSETQ. V gave up 1 base and J gave up 6 bases, with 17 bases separating them. The CDR3 is CASSLLPGILVNSPLHF. In DNA, the CDR3 is TGCGCCAGCAGCTTGTTACCCGGGATATTGGTTAATTCACCCCTCCACTTT.

Only one count was recorded for this clone. The CDR3 sequence: CASSEWRSGAKNIQYF. As DNA, the CDR3 is TGTGCCAGCAGTGAATGGAGATCGGGAGCCAAAAACATTCAGTACTTC. The chain couples TRBV25-1 to TRBJ2-4; D is unresolved. This CDR3 has 16 residues. Looked up from germline, CDR1 is MGHDK and CDR2 is SYGVNS. The V end was cut by 1 base, the J end by 0 bases, with 10 bases between. The full variable domain, completed using reference TRBV25-1 and TRBJ2-4, is EADIYQTPRYLVIGTGKKITLECSQTMGHDKMYWYQQDPGMELHLIHYSYGVNSTEKGDLSSESTVSRIRTEHFPLTLESARPSHTSQYLCASSEWRSGAKNIQYFGAGTRLSVL.

This chain links TRBV10-3 with TRBJ1-1; D remains ambiguous. Trimming cost V 3 bases and J 1 base, with 9 bases left between them. The CDR3 is 14 amino acids. The germline V gene encodes CDR1 ENHRY and CDR2 SYGVKD. The CDR3 sequence: CAISDSIGNTEAFF. CDR3 sequence (DNA): TGTGCCATCAGTGACTCAATAGGGAACACTGAAGCTTTCTTT.

The chain links TRBV28 to TRBJ1-2; D might be TRBD1 (5 bases). The CDR3 sequence is 15 residues long. Trimming pared 3 bases from V and 4 bases from J, leaving 15 bases between. Germline V gene data show CDR1 as MDHEN and CDR2 as SYDVKM. Here the CDR3 reads CASSLKSLGGYGYTF. DNA of the CDR3: TGTGCCAGCAGTTTGAAGAGCCTGGGGGGCTATGGCTACACCTTC.

The rearrangement links TRBV6-5 to TRBJ2-7; weak D call: TRBD2 (6 bases). The germline CDR1 and CDR2 sequences are MNHEY and SVGAGI. The CDR3 length is 14 residues. V was shortened by 2 bases and J by 2 bases, with 10 bases between the two germline ends. The CDR3 sequence is CASSYGGYPYEQYF. The CDR3 coding sequence is TGTGCCAGCAGTTACGGAGGGTACCCCTACGAGCAGTACTTC.

The chain is built from TRBV19 and TRBJ1-1; TRBD1 aligns across 9 bases. This CDR3 comprises 16 residues. Germline loops: CDR1 LNHDA, CDR2 SQIVND (reference sequence). With V trimmed by 6 bases and J by 3 bases, 11 bases remained unmatched. DNA for the CDR3: TGTGCCAGTAGCCTGGCAACAGGGGGCGGGTACACTGAAGCTTTCTTT. Protein product: CASSLATGGGYTEAFF.

V usage is TRBV6-5 and J usage is TRBJ2-7, with D maybe TRBD2 (6 bases). The CDR3 is made up of 14 amino acids. The ends were cut back, 5 bases at V and 6 bases at J, with 17 bases in the middle. Looked up from germline, CDR1 is MNHEY and CDR2 is SVGAGI. CDR3 nucleotides: TGTGCCAGCAGTCCCCTGGGACTCCCGCCCGAGCAGTACTTC. Amino acids: CASSPLGLPPEQYF.

This rearrangement joins TRBV7-9 to TRBJ1-1; D unclear. The CDR3 contains 12 residues. Germline values: CDR1 SEHNR, CDR2 FQNEAQ (reference sequence). V lost 4 bases and J lost 9, with 12 bases in between. CDR3 loop: CASSSAPGKAFF. In DNA, the CDR3 is TGTGCCAGCAGCTCAGCTCCCGGAAAAGCTTTCTTT.

This clone was seen only once. The sample contains more than one DNA sequence encoding this CDR3. The chain links TRBV18 to TRBJ1-6, with D uncertain. The V end was cut by 2 bases, the J end by 10 bases, with 6 bases between. In germline, CDR1 is KGHSH, CDR2 LQKENI. The CDR3 has 12 amino acids. The CDR3 protein is CASSPDNSPLHF. In DNA form, the CDR3 reads TGTGCCAGCTCACCAGACAACTCACCCCTCCACTTT.

Worth noting for this clone: The sample holds other DNA sequences that translate to the same CDR3. The rearrangement links TRBV9 to TRBJ2-3; D possibly corresponds to TRBD2 (5 bases). V lost 0 bases, J lost 1 base, and 6 bases lay in between. The germline V gene has CDR1 SGDLS and CDR2 YYNGEE. CDR3 size: 14 residues. CDR3 protein: CASSVELGTDTQYF. The DNA for the CDR3 is TGTGCCAGCAGCGTAGAACTAGGCACAGATACGCAGTATTTT.

Comments on this clone: At one boundary the junction diverges from the germline segment, which might be a read error. The chain has TRBV7-7 and TRBJ2-5; 12 bases line up with TRBD2. There are 16 residues in the CDR3. From germline, CDR1 is SSHAT and CDR2 FNYEAQ (reference sequence). The DNA for the CDR3 is TGTGCTAGCAGCCCGCGGACTAGCGGGGCTCTAGAGACCCAGTACTTC. Its protein product is CASSPRTSGALETQYF.

The chain combines TRBV27 with TRBJ2-3, with 10 nucleotides matching TRBD2. V lost 2 bases and J lost 0; bases outside the gene matches: 2. CDR3 length: 16 amino acids. Germline assignment: CDR1 MNHEY and CDR2 SMNVEV (reference sequence). CDR3 sequence reads: CASSLRAGGSTDTQYF. The CDR3 DNA follows: TGTGCCAGCAGTTTAAGAGCGGGGGGGAGCACAGATACGCAGTATTTT.

The V gene is TRBV5-1, the J gene TRBJ1-1, with D hard to call. CDR3 length: 19 amino acids. CDR1 SGHRS and CDR2 YFSETQ come from the germline V gene. Trimming shortened V by 0 bases and J by 4 bases, and 25 bases separated the two germline ends. The CDR3 nucleotides read TGCGCCAGCAGCTTGGCCAGAGGAGGAGACACTAATAGGCCCACTGAAGCTTTCTTT. Amino acid sequence: CASSLARGGDTNRPTEAFF.

This chain connects TRBV2 to TRBJ2-3; D perhaps matches TRBD2 (6 bases). The CDR3 is 13 residues long. Germline CDR1 reads SNHLY; CDR2 reads FYNNEI. V was cut by 7 bases and J by 9 bases, with 17 bases left in between. This chain's CDR3 is CASILEHAGTQYF. In DNA, the CDR3 is TGTGCCAGCATCCTAGAACACGCGGGAACGCAGTATTTT.

The V gene is TRBV5-1, the J gene TRBJ2-7; TRBD2 aligns across 8 bases. The CDR3 loop spans 15 amino acids. V shed 4 bases, J shed 4 bases, and the junction held 10 bases outside the gene matches. Germline CDR1 is SGHRS and CDR2 is YFSETQ. CDR3 nucleotide sequence: TGCGCCAGCAGCAGAGAATCGGGGGGGCTGTACGAGCAGTACTTC. It codes for CASSRESGGLYEQYF.

The chain uses TRBV14 and TRBJ1-1; possibly TRBD1 for D (6 bases). This CDR3 region has 15 residues. Germline assignment: CDR1 SGHDN and CDR2 FVKESK. Deletions cut 1 base from V and 6 bases from J, with 15 bases between. CDR3 nucleotides: TGTGCCAGCAGCCAAGCGGGGGGCGGTTTCCCTGAAGCTTTCTTT. Encoded protein: CASSQAGGGFPEAFF.

The V call is TRBV30, the J call TRBJ1-4, with 8 bases that match TRBD1. J gave up 7 bases and V 4 bases, and 5 bases lay outside the gene matches. Germline loops: CDR1 GTSNPN, CDR2 SVGIG (reference sequence). The CDR3 has 13 residues. CDR3 nucleotides: TGTGCCTGGACCGGGACAGGCCTTGAAAAACTGTTTTTT. It translates to CAWTGTGLEKLFF.

This clone was counted a single time. This rearrangement joins TRBV18 to TRBJ2-7; D is perhaps TRBD1 (6 bases). This CDR3 has 15 amino acids. Germline V gene sequence: CDR1 KGHSH, CDR2 LQKENI. V was cut by 2 bases and J by 8 bases, with 19 bases left in between. The CDR3 coding sequence is TGTGCCAGCTCACCAGGTGAGGGGGTCTTGGGCCAGCAGTACTTC. Translated: CASSPGEGVLGQQYF.

The chain recombines TRBV11-3 with TRBJ2-5; 7 positions agree with TRBD1. CDR1 is SGHNT and CDR2 is YENEEA in the germline V gene. V lost 5 bases, J lost 5 bases, and 5 bases stayed unmatched. This CDR3 is built from 13 residues. This chain's CDR3 is CASSRQGWETQYF. CDR3 coding DNA: TGTGCCAGCAGCCGACAGGGTTGGGAGACCCAGTACTTC.

The chain employs TRBV7-9 and TRBJ2-7; D is perhaps TRBD1 or TRBD2 (5 bases each). The germline V gene encodes CDR1 SEHNR and CDR2 FQNEAQ (reference sequence). The V gene lost 8 bases and the J gene lost 1 base, with 12 bases spanning the gap. This CDR3 contains 13 residues. Here the CDR3 DNA reads TGTGCCAGCGCCAGGGACGGGTCCTACGAGCAGTACTTC. Encoded protein: CASARDGSYEQYF.

The DNA of the CDR3 is TGTGCCTGGAGTGTAACAGGGTGGAGCTATGGCTACACCTTC. Its translation: CAWSVTGWSYGYTF. This sequence joins TRBV30 and TRBJ1-2; tentatively, D is TRBD1 (6 bases). In germline, CDR1 is GTSNPN, CDR2 SVGIG (reference sequence). V shed 0 bases and J shed 4 bases, with 12 bases lying between them. This CDR3 has 14 residues.

Written as DNA, the CDR3 is TGTGCCAGCAGCAAGCAAACGGGACAGGTCTCCTACGAGCAGTACTTC. Translated: CASSKQTGQVSYEQYF. The chain recombines TRBV7-2 with TRBJ2-7, with 8 bases fitting TRBD1. The CDR3 length is 16 residues. Trimming removed 5 bases from V and 0 bases from J; junction bases left unmatched: 9. Looked up from germline, CDR1 is SGHTA and CDR2 is FQGNSA.

The chain combines TRBV6-5 with TRBJ1-6; D is ambiguous. The CDR3 contains 12 residues. Trimming left V 10 bases short and J 2 bases short, with 6 bases between. Germline-derived CDR1 and CDR2 are MNHEY and SVGAGI. CDR3 in DNA: TGTGCCACTGGGACCTATAATTCACCCCTCCACTTT. This codes for CATGTYNSPLHF.

This clone was counted a single time. CDR3 loop: CASSSRQGTETQYF. The CDR3, as DNA: TGCGCCAGCAGCTCGAGACAGGGTACGGAGACCCAGTACTTC. The chain recombines TRBV5-1 with TRBJ2-5; the match to TRBD1 covers 7 bases. In germline, CDR1 is SGHRS, CDR2 YFSETQ. V dropped 3 bases and J dropped 5; count of bases not matched to a gene: 7. The CDR3 extends over 14 amino acids.

The chain recombines TRBV2 with TRBJ2-2, with D perhaps assigned TRBD1 or TRBD2 (5 bases each). Trimming shortened V by 6 bases and J by 2 bases, and 13 bases separated the two germline ends. From germline, CDR1 is SNHLY and CDR2 FYNNEI. The CDR3 covers 15 residues. CDR3 DNA sequence: TGTGCCAGCAGGGGGGACGGCCTCAACACCGGGGAGCTGTTTTTT. Protein: CASRGDGLNTGELFF.

The chain carries TRBV6-1 and TRBJ1-1; no reliable D call. V lost 10 bases and J 0 bases, leaving 12 bases between the germline ends. This CDR3 has 13 amino acids. The V gene's germline CDR1 is MNHNS and CDR2 SASEGT. CDR3 loop: CATSTDLNTEAFF. The CDR3 nucleotides read TGTGCCACGTCGACCGACTTGAACACTGAAGCTTTCTTT.